One sample yielded the 32 T cell receptor beta chains listed below, sequenced in a study of response to subunit inactivated influenza vaccine. Via MiXCR, TCRdb re-called the RT-PCR reads, giving one row per CDR3 protein. The sample has 540,000 or so distinct CDR3 sequences, approximately 13% seen once. The material sequenced was PBMCs from blood, taken more than 35 days after vaccination. These receptors all stem from a man over 45 who received an inactivated influenza vaccine.

There are a few counts of this clonotype. This chain links TRBV6-1 with TRBJ2-3; 8 nucleotides line up with TRBD1. The CDR3 is 16 residues long. V was pared by 5 bases and J by 3 bases, with 10 bases of the junction left unmatched. Per the germline V gene, CDR1 is MNHNS and CDR2 is SASEGT. CDR3 DNA sequence: TGTGCCAGCAGTCGACCAGGACAGGGTAGGACAGATACGCAGTATTTT. This translates into CASSRPGQGRTDTQYF.

This clonotype was seen only a few times. At one of its ends the junction is not consistent with the germline gene, which may arise from a read error. The V and J genes are TRBV10-3 and TRBJ2-6; 9 bases fit TRBD1. The CDR3 totals 16 residues. Germline CDR1 is ENHRY and CDR2 is SYGVKD. CDR3 DNA: TGTGCCTCGCGGACAGGGGCTATCTCTGGGGCCAACGTGCTGACTTTC. It is translated as CASRTGAISGANVLTF.

This clonotype turned up a few times. The chain joins TRBV5-4 to TRBJ2-1; maybe TRBD1 (6 bases). From germline, CDR1 is SGHNT and CDR2 YYREEE (reference sequence). The V end was cut by 0 bases, the J end by 5 bases, with 12 bases between. This CDR3 has 15 residues. DNA for the CDR3: TGTGCCAGCAGCTTGGGCAGGGGAGTCAACAATGAGCAGTTCTTC. Its protein product is CASSLGRGVNNEQFF.

This clonotype was counted only a few times. The chain links TRBV7-6 to TRBJ2-1; TRBD2 agrees at 8 bases. The germline CDR1 and CDR2 sequences are SGHVS and FNYEAQ. V lost 5 bases and J lost 4; bases outside the gene matches: 10. The CDR3 length is 16 residues. As DNA, the CDR3 is TGTGCCAGCAGCGCATATACTAGCGGATTGTACAATGAGCAGTTCTTC. This codes for CASSAYTSGLYNEQFF.

This clonotype was recorded a few times. The genes are TRBV27 and TRBJ2-2; D is perhaps TRBD1 (5 bases). The CDR3 extends over 13 amino acids. CDR1 and CDR2 from the germline V gene are MNHEY and SMNVEV (reference sequence). Trimming cost V 10 bases and J 1 base, with 10 bases left between them. CDR3 amino acids: CATKGMNTGELFF. CDR3 coding DNA: TGTGCCACCAAGGGGATGAACACCGGGGAGCTGTTTTTT.

This clonotype appeared many times. This chain uses TRBV20-1 with TRBJ2-3; 11 nucleotides match TRBD2. CDR1 is DFQATT and CDR2 is SNEGSKA in the germline V gene (reference sequence). The CDR3 totals 16 residues. V shed 2 bases and J 2 bases; nucleotides not matched to a gene: 6. The DNA of the CDR3 is TGCAGTGCTAGAACTGGGACTAGCGGATACACAGATACGCAGTATTTT. Residues: CSARTGTSGYTDTQYF.

The chain recombines TRBV29-1 with TRBJ2-7; a weak D match, TRBD2 (5 bases). Looked up from germline, CDR1 is SQVTM and CDR2 is ANQGSEA. This CDR3 has 13 amino acids. V lost 6 bases and J 0 bases, leaving 12 bases between the germline ends. The CDR3 sequence is CSVAAAVSYEQYF. The CDR3 DNA follows: TGCAGCGTGGCAGCGGCTGTCTCCTACGAGCAGTACTTC.

This clonotype has only a few counts. V gene TRBV6-1 combines with J gene TRBJ1-5, with TRBD1 identical over 10 bases. CDR3 length: 16 amino acids. J lost 4 bases, V lost 5 bases, and 8 bases had no gene match. Germline loops: CDR1 MNHNS, CDR2 SASEGT. CDR3: CASSLDRGRGNQPQHF. CDR3 bases: TGTGCCAGCAGTCTTGACAGGGGGCGCGGGAATCAGCCCCAGCATTTT.

In its sample, this clonotype was seen many times. The chain joins TRBV6-5 to TRBJ2-7, with D unresolved. The CDR3 totals 13 residues. Germline lookup yields CDR1 MNHEY and CDR2 SVGAGI. Trimming left V 2 bases short and J 4 bases short, with 9 bases between. The DNA of the CDR3 is TGTGCCAGCAGTTACCGAGAAGGGTACGAGCAGTACTTC. The encoded protein is CASSYREGYEQYF.

This clonotype has more than one count but fewer than ten. V and J are TRBV21-1 and TRBJ2-2; the table's D call, TRBD1, was not checked against the DNA. TRBV21-1 is a pseudogene. CDR3 length: 15 residues. CDR3 residues: CASTVPGVNTGELFF. CDR3 DNA sequence: TGTGCCAGCACGGTGCCCGGGGTGAACACCGGGGAGCTGTTTTTT.

In regard to this clonotype: One end of the junction does not line up with germline, which may come from a read error. This chain links TRBV7-6 with TRBJ2-1, with 7 bases aligning to TRBD1. CDR1 SGHVS and CDR2 FNYEAQ come from the germline V gene. This CDR3 contains 16 residues. The CDR3 protein is CASSSYPTGKGNEKFF. DNA for the CDR3: TGTGCCAGCAGCTCCTACCCGACAGGGAAGGGCAATGAGAAGTTCTTC.

This clonotype was recorded a few times. The DNA for the CDR3 is TGCAGTGCTAGACTAGCGGGAGGAGGTACAGATACGCAGTATTTT. Protein: CSARLAGGGTDTQYF. The chain has TRBV20-1 and TRBJ2-3, with 11 bases aligning to TRBD2. Germline V CDR1 and CDR2: DFQATT, SNEGSKA (reference sequence). V was pared by 2 bases and J by 3 bases, with 4 bases of the junction left unmatched. The CDR3 loop spans 15 amino acids.

The chain combines TRBV6-1 with TRBJ2-3, with 9 bases fitting TRBD2. Germline V lookup: CDR1 MNHNS, CDR2 SASEGT. This CDR3 comprises 15 residues. Germline trimming cut 4 bases from V and 6 bases from J; bases unmatched to any gene: 8. Here the CDR3 reads CASSALAGEWDTQYF. CDR3 bases: TGTGCCAGCAGTGCACTAGCGGGCGAGTGGGATACGCAGTATTTT.

Notes on this clonotype: At one of its ends the junction is not consistent with the germline gene, which may arise from a read error. The V call is TRBV24-1, the J call TRBJ2-3; 12 positions agree with TRBD1. Germline V gives CDR1 KGHDR, CDR2 SFDVKD. The length of the CDR3 is 15 residues. CDR3 nucleotides: TGTGCCACACGCGACCGGGGACAGGGGGCAGATACGAAGTATTTT. This codes for CATRDRGQGADTKYF.

In this sample, this clonotype turned up a few times. The chain has TRBV27 and TRBJ2-7; 9 bases align to TRBD2. This CDR3 region has 17 residues. In germline, CDR1 is MNHEY, CDR2 SMNVEV (reference sequence). V lost 2 bases to trimming and J lost 2 bases; unmatched junction nucleotides: 10. The CDR3 is CASSLGPEAGGPYEQYF. As DNA, the CDR3 is TGTGCCAGCAGTTTAGGTCCGGAGGCGGGAGGGCCCTACGAGCAGTACTTC.

This clonotype was seen only a few times. The J gene is TRBJ2-3, the V gene TRBV18, with D possibly TRBD2 on 6 matching bases. CDR1 KGHSH and CDR2 LQKENI come from the germline V gene. The CDR3 consists of 15 residues. Trimming took off 0 bases at V and 3 bases at J, with 10 bases between the two ends. In DNA, the CDR3 is TGTGCCAGCTCACCACCGGAGGGGCTAACAGATACGCAGTATTTT. This translates into CASSPPEGLTDTQYF.

J is TRBJ2-3 and V is TRBV5-1, with 11 bases fitting TRBD2. The CDR3 has 14 amino acids. V dropped 5 bases and J dropped 8; count of bases not matched to a gene: 7. Germline CDR1 reads SGHRS; CDR2 reads YFSETQ. CDR3 residues: CASSEGGLAATQYF. The CDR3 nucleotides read TGCGCCAGCAGTGAGGGGGGACTAGCGGCTACGCAGTATTTT.

The genes are TRBV5-1 and TRBJ2-7; D unresolved. Germline assignment: CDR1 SGHRS and CDR2 YFSETQ. Trimming left V 3 bases short and J 6 bases short, with 16 bases between. The CDR3 runs to 14 residues. CDR3 residues: CASSSALSYSEQYF. The CDR3 nucleotides are TGCGCCAGCAGCTCAGCTTTGTCTTACTCCGAGCAGTACTTC.

This clonotype was counted between two and nine times. The J gene is TRBJ2-5, the V gene TRBV10-3, with D possibly called TRBD1 or TRBD2 (5 bases each). CDR1 ENHRY and CDR2 SYGVKD come from the germline V gene. Trimming removed 4 bases at V and 0 bases at J, with 12 bases between. CDR3 size: 15 residues. The CDR3 reads CAISGGGSYQETQYF. The CDR3 nucleotides are TGTGCCATCAGTGGTGGGGGTTCGTACCAAGAGACCCAGTACTTC.

The chain recombines TRBV6-2 or TRBV6-3 with TRBJ1-2; D ambiguous. Germline values: CDR1 MNHEY, CDR2 SVGEGT. The V end was cut by 6 bases, the J end by 3 bases, with 11 bases between. The CDR3 spans 13 residues. This CDR3 reads CASSYRRDYGYTF. The CDR3 nucleotides are TGTGCCAGCAGCTATCGCAGAGACTATGGCTACACCTTC.

This clonotype was counted a few times. The chain employs TRBV5-8 and TRBJ2-4; D assignment may be TRBD1 or TRBD2 (5 bases each). Trimming pared 4 bases from V and 0 bases from J, leaving 14 bases between. Germline V gene lookup returns CDR1 SGHTS and CDR2 YDEGEE. The CDR3 runs 16 residues. The DNA for the CDR3 is TGTGCCAGCAGCCCATCTTGGGGGATAGCCAAAAACATTCAGTACTTC. Amino acid sequence: CASSPSWGIAKNIQYF.

The chain has TRBV29-1 and TRBJ2-7; D is unresolved. V was shortened by 6 bases and J by 0 bases, with 9 bases between the two germline ends. Per the germline V gene, CDR1 is SQVTM and CDR2 is ANQGSEA. The CDR3 consists of 12 residues. The CDR3 protein is CSVTKSSYEQYF. For the CDR3, the DNA is TGCAGCGTGACAAAGAGCTCCTACGAGCAGTACTTC.

This chain links TRBV11-2 with TRBJ1-5; D is ambiguous. The V gene lost 7 bases and the J gene lost 7 bases, with 11 bases spanning the gap. CDR3 length equals 12 residues. CDR1 and CDR2 from the germline V gene are SGHAT and FQNNGV. Written as DNA, the CDR3 is TGTGCCAGCACCACCGACCTCCAGCCCCAGCATTTT. Translating it yields CASTTDLQPQHF. The entire variable domain, with the rest obtained from reference TRBV11-2 and TRBJ1-5, is as follows: EAGVAQSPRYKIIEKRQSVAFWCNPISGHATLYWYQQILGQGPKLLIQFQNNGVVDDSQLPKDRFSAERLKGVDSTLKIQPAKLEDSAVYLCASTTDLQPQHFGDGTRLSIL.

This clonotype was counted between two and nine times. The rearrangement joins TRBV4-1 to TRBJ2-5; possibly TRBD2 for D (7 bases). CDR1 is MGHRA, CDR2 YSYEKL, per germline. CDR3 size: 15 residues. V dropped 4 bases and J dropped 4 bases, with 16 bases sitting between them. CDR3 protein: CASSRYGGPGETQYF. Here the CDR3 DNA reads TGCGCCAGCAGCCGATACGGGGGGCCGGGAGAGACCCAGTACTTC.

This clonotype was recorded a few times. The chain recombines TRBV27 with TRBJ2-7; D is undetermined. The CDR3 extends over 11 amino acids. Trimming cost V 7 bases and J 2 bases, with 6 bases left between them. Germline CDR1 MNHEY, CDR2 SMNVEV (reference sequence). The CDR3 DNA reads TGTGCCAGCAAGGCAGCCTACGAGCAGTACTTC. Its protein product is CASKAAYEQYF.

The DNA of the CDR3 is TGTGCCAGCAGCGTCAGGCCGATAGCGGGAGATTCCTACAATGAGCAGTTCTTC. Its translation: CASSVRPIAGDSYNEQFF. The chain carries TRBV11-1 and TRBJ2-1; 9 bases fit TRBD2. After removal of 5 bases from V and 1 base from J, the junction contained 12 bases not matched to a gene. CDR3 size: 18 residues. Germline assignment: CDR1 SGHAT and CDR2 FQDESV (reference sequence).

This sequence joins TRBV5-1 and TRBJ2-2, with 9 bases aligning to TRBD1. Germline V gives CDR1 SGHRS, CDR2 YFSETQ. The ends lost 3 bases at V and 4 bases at J; junction bases unmatched: 7. This CDR3 comprises 16 residues. This chain's CDR3 is CASSSPGQGVTGELFF. Here the CDR3 DNA reads TGCGCCAGCAGCTCCCCGGGACAGGGAGTCACCGGGGAGCTGTTTTTT.

The chain joins TRBV18 to TRBJ2-5; no reliable D call. The germline V and J ends were trimmed by 0 bases and 0 bases, with 5 bases remaining between them. CDR3 length: 14 residues. The germline V gene encodes CDR1 KGHSH and CDR2 LQKENI. CDR3 nucleotide sequence: TGTGCCAGCTCACCACCTAGCCACCAAGAGACCCAGTACTTC. Translated: CASSPPSHQETQYF.

In its sample, this clonotype was seen many times. The chain employs TRBV27 and TRBJ2-1, with a tentative D call TRBD2 (6 bases). V was trimmed by 5 bases and J by 2 bases, leaving 13 bases between them. The germline CDR1 and CDR2 sequences are MNHEY and SMNVEV (reference sequence). This CDR3 is 15 amino acids long. CDR3 sequence reads: CASSRASGPYNEQFF. The CDR3 DNA reads as TGTGCCAGCAGTCGGGCGAGCGGGCCCTACAATGAGCAGTTCTTC.

The chain recombines TRBV2 with TRBJ2-2; D may be TRBD1 or TRBD2 (5 bases each). The germline V gene has CDR1 SNHLY and CDR2 FYNNEI. Deletions cut 4 bases from V and 3 bases from J, with 12 bases between. This CDR3 has 15 residues. The CDR3 reads CASSAGGRYTGELFF. The DNA of the CDR3 is TGTGCCAGCAGTGCTGGGGGAAGGTACACCGGGGAGCTGTTTTTT.

This clonotype came up a few times. The junction departs from germline at one end; a sequencing error may be responsible. This chain links TRBV28 with TRBJ2-1; 10 bases agree with TRBD2. This CDR3 contains 12 residues. Germline CDR1 and CDR2: MDHEN and SYDVKM. The CDR3 is CASSLPSGRASF. The CDR3 DNA reads as TGTGCCAGCAGTTTACCCAGCGGGAGGGCCTCGTTC.

The rearrangement uses TRBV9 and TRBJ2-5; D remains unclear. The CDR3 loop spans 14 amino acids. CDR1 is SGDLS, CDR2 YYNGEE, per germline. The V and J ends lost 0 bases and 5 bases respectively, with 11 bases between them. CDR3 sequence: CASSVEGVGETQYF. Here the CDR3 DNA reads TGTGCCAGCAGCGTAGAGGGTGTGGGCGAGACCCAGTACTTC.